This TCR beta chain originates from a study of T cells in Graves' hyperthyroidism and ophthalmopathy. CDR1 is SGHRS, CDR2 YFSETQ, per germline. V was pared by 4 bases and J by 4 bases, with 6 bases of the junction left unmatched. There are 16 residues in the CDR3. The investigators amplified TCR beta CDR3 regions from RNA transcripts. The TCR CDR3 was amplified in a first-round RT-PCR using the HTBI primer set. TCRdb reprocessed the multiplex PCR reads via MiXCR and lists one record per CDR3 protein. The repertoire holds hundreds of thousands of distinct CDR3 sequences, with 15% to 20% as singletons. This clonotype was picked up a small number of times.

This chain joins TRBV5-1 and TRBJ2-5; 14 bases map to TRBD2. The sample comprised blood. The sequence derives from a woman under 30 with Graves' hyperthyroidism. The CDR3 here is CASSPGLAGGSETQYF. The DNA of the CDR3 is TGCGCCAGCAGCCCCGGACTAGCGGGGGGATCAGAGACCCAGTACTTC.